This T cell receptor (beta chain) comes out of a study of cytomegalovirus exposure and HLA in healthy donors. Study observations and caveats: Researchers reported in a later analysis that a missense DCLRE1C variant was tied to TCR beta V- and J-gene trimming.

PCR employed 60 Vbeta and 13 Jbeta primers. Clones were read by immunoSEQ multiplex PCR, and TCRdb kept only the in-frame ones, dropping some. The repertoire holds roughly 130,000 clones, with approximately 81% as singletons. V lost 5 bases to trimming and J lost 6 bases; unmatched junction nucleotides: 5. The germline V gene encodes CDR1 SGHVS and CDR2 FQNEAQ. The CDR3 has 14 residues. Details on this clone: What it binds is unknown.

Sequenced sample: PBMCs. The chain combines TRBV7-8 with TRBJ2-2, with 8 bases aligning to TRBD2. The clonotype comes from a man aged 18 to 29 in good health and CMV-seronegative. The CDR3 is CASSPGRASGELFF. CDR3 nucleotide sequence: TGTGCCAGCAGCCCCGGGAGGGCCTCCGGGGAGCTGTTTTTT.